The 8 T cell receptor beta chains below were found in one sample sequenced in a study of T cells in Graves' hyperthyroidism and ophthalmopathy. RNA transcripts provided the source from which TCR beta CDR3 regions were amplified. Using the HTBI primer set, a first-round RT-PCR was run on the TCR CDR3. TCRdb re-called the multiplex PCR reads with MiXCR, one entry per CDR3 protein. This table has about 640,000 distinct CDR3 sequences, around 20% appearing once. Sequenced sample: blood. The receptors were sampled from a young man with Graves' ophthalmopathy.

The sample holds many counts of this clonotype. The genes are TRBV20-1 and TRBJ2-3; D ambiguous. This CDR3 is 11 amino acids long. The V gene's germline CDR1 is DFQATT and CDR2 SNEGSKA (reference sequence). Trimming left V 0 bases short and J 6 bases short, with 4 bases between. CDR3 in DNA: TGCAGTGCTAGAGATGAGGATACGCAGTATTTT. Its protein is CSARDEDTQYF.

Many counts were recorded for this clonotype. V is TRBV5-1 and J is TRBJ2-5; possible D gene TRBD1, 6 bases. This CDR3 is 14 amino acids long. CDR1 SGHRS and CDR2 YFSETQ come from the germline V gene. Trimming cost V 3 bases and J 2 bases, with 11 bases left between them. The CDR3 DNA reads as TGCGCCAGCAGCTATGCCACAGGGCAAGAGACCCAGTACTTC. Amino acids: CASSYATGQETQYF.

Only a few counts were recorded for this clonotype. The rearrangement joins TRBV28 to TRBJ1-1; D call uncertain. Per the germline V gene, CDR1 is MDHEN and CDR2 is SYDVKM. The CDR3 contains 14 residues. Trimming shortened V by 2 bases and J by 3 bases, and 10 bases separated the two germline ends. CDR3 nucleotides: TGTGCCAGCAGTTTAGAGCGGAAGGACACTGAAGCTTTCTTT. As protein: CASSLERKDTEAFF.

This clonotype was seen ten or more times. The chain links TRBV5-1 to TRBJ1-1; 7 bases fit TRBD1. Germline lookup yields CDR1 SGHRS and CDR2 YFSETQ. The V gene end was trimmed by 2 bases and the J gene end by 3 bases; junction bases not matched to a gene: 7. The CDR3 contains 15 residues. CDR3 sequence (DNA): TGCGCCAGCAGCTTAGGGGACAGCCGGTACACTGAAGCTTTCTTT. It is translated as CASSLGDSRYTEAFF. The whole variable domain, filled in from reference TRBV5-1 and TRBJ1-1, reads KAGVTQTPRYLIKTRGQQVTLSCSPISGHRSVSWYQQTPGQGLQFLFEYFSETQRNKGNFPGRFSGRQFSNSRSEMNVSTLELGDSALYLCASSLGDSRYTEAFFGQGTRLTVV.

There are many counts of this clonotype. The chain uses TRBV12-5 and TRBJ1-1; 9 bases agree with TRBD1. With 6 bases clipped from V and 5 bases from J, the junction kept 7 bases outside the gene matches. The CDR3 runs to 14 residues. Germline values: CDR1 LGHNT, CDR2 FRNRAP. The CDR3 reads CASGEQGAGTEAFF. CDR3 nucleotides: TGTGCTAGTGGGGAACAGGGGGCGGGTACTGAAGCTTTCTTT.

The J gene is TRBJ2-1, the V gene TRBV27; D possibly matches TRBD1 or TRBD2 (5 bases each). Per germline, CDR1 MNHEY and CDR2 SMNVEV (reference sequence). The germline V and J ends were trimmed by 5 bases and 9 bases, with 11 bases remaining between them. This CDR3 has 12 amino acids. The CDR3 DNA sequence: TGTGCCAGCAGTAGGGGAGTCGGTGAGCAGTTCTTC. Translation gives CASSRGVGEQFF.

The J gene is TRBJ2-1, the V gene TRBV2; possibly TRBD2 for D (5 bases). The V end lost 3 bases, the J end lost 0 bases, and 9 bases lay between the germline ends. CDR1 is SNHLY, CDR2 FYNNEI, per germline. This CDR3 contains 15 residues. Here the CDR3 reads CASSEDLSSYNEQFF. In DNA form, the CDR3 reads TGTGCCAGCAGTGAGGACTTGAGCTCCTACAATGAGCAGTTCTTC.

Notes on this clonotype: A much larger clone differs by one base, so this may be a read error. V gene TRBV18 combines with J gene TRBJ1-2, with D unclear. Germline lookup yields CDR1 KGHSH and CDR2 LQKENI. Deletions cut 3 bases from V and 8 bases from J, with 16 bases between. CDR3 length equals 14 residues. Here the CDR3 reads CASSPGPLKGGYTF. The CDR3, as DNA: TGTGCCAGCTCACCCGGGCCTCTCAAAGGCGGCTACACCTTC. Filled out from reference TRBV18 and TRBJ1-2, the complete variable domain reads NAGVMQNPRHLVRRRGQEARLRCSPMKGHSHVYWYRQLPEEGLKFMVYLQKENIIDESGMPKERFSAEFPKEGPSILRIQQVVRGDSAAYFCASSPGPLKGGYTFGSGTRLTVV.